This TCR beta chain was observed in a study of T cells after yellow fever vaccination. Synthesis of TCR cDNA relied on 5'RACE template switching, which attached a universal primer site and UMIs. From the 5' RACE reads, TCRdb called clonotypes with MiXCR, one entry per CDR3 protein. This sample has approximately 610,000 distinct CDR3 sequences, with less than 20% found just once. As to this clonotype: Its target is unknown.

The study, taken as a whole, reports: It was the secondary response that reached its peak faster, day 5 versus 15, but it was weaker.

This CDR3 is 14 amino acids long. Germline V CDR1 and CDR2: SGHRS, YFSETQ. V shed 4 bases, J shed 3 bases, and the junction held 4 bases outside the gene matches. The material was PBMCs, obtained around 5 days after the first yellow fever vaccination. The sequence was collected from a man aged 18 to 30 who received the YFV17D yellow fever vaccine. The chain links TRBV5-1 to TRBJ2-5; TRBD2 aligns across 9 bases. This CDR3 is CASSAGGWEETQYF. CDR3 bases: TGCGCCAGCAGCGCGGGGGGGTGGGAAGAGACCCAGTACTTC.